This TCR beta chain was identified in a study of cytomegalovirus exposure and HLA in healthy donors. Study details: HLA-typed donors were the source of around 85 million unique TCRs held in an early data release.

This clone occurred once. Germline V gene data show CDR1 as SGHAT and CDR2 as FQDESV (reference sequence). V lost 5 bases to trimming and J lost 7 bases; unmatched junction nucleotides: 7. This CDR3 is 14 amino acids long. Primers included in the PCR were 60 Vbeta and 13 Jbeta primers. The data were produced by immunoSEQ multiplex PCR, yet TCRdb's version contains in-frame clones alone and is incomplete. The table has 100,000 or so clones, 76% seen once. The origin of this receptor is a man aged 35 to 55 in good health and CMV-seropositive. Sequences were obtained from PBMCs. The rearrangement joins TRBV11-1 to TRBJ2-2; 7 bases match TRBD1. The CDR3 here is CASSPDRAIGELFF. Here the CDR3 DNA reads TGTGCCAGCAGCCCCGACAGGGCTATCGGGGAGCTGTTTTTT.